The T cell receptor beta chain under discussion was sequenced for a study of vaccination and CD4 T cells after COVID-19. Overall study context: SARS-CoV-2, HCoV-NL63, HCoV-OC43 and HCoV-229E supplied the overlapping spike peptides used to stimulate cells.

The V gene lost 2 bases and the J gene lost 5 bases, with 13 bases spanning the gap. The CDR3 is 14 amino acids. An Oncomine TCR Beta short-read assay was used to sequence the DNA from cultured CD4+ T cells. TCRdb independently ran MiXCR on the PCR reads; one entry per CDR3 protein. The profile shows fewer than 15,000 distinct CDR3 sequences, less than 60% of them singletons. Treatment here: approximately nine-day PBMC culture with coronavirus spike peptide pools or control peptides (ViraFEST assay). Every positive PCR date fell between March and December 2020, earlier than the US Alpha, Beta and Delta variants. Remarks on this clonotype: Its antigen is not identified.

This receptor was taken from a human donor who had recovered from COVID-19. The sequenced material came from CD4+ T cells from blood, cultured in vitro. The chain employs TRBV12-3 or TRBV12-4 and TRBJ2-7; D is unclear. The CDR3 spells CASSLSGLRDEQYF. The DNA for the CDR3 is TGTGCCAGCAGTTTATCGGGCCTAAGGGACGAGCAGTACTTC.